What follows describes a single T cell receptor (beta chain). In the original analysis: Cell counts per sample came from amplifying reference gene primers. Using immunoSEQ multiplex PCR, the repertoire was profiled, and TCRdb retains in-frame clones only, with some absent. For V, J and clone size, that table is used; D and trimming come from the DNA. Of 40,000 or so clones in the sample, around 82% were seen once. The V gene lost 4 bases and the J gene lost 3 bases, with 15 bases spanning the gap. CDR1 and CDR2 from the germline V gene are MNHEY and SVGAGI. The CDR3 extends over 15 amino acids. The data were obtained in a study of blood T cell repertoires in COVID-19. For the study at large: The study drew acute and convalescent COVID-19 samples from the United States, Italy and Spain. Sources were T cells, B-cell-depleted T cells, or PBMCs; the material itself was cDNA or gDNA.

V usage is TRBV6-5 and J usage is TRBJ1-1; D unclear. Sequenced: peripheral blood. This receptor was obtained from a man aged 35 to 55 with active or convalescent COVID-19. CDR3: CASSSHTNGDTEAFF. The CDR3 nucleotides are TGTGCCAGCAGTTCACACACTAACGGGGACACTGAAGCTTTCTTT.